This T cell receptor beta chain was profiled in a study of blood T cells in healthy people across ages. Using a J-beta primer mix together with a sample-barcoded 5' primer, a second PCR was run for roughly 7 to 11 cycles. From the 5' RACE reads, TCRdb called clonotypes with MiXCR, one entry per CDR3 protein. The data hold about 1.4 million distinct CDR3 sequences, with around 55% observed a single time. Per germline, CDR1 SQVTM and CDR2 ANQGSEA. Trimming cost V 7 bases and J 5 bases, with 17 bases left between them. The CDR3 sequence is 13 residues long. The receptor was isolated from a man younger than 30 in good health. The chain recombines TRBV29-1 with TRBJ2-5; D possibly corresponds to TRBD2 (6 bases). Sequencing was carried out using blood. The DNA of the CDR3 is TGCAGCGGCGGGGACTCTAGGTGGGAGACCCAGTACTTC. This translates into CSGGDSRWETQYF.